Below, one T cell receptor beta chain is given with its context. The CDR3 extends over 15 amino acids. Germline-derived CDR1 and CDR2 are MNHEY and SMNVEV (reference sequence). The V and J ends lost 0 bases and 7 bases respectively, with 16 bases between them. The sample originates from a study of blood T cell repertoires in COVID-19. On the study more broadly: The study drew acute and convalescent COVID-19 samples from the United States, Italy and Spain. T cells, B-cell-depleted T cells, or PBMCs provided the cDNA or gDNA that served as material.

Original processing notes: It was from reference gene primer amplification that nucleated cell counts were estimated. Data came from immunoSEQ multiplex PCR; TCRdb stores just in-frame clones and leaves some out. The V and J calls and clone size come from that table; D and trimming were worked out from the DNA. Here the sample spans some 17,000 clones, around 90% being singletons. The chain couples TRBV27 to TRBJ2-7; the D gene is possibly TRBD2 (5 bases). The receptor comes from a man in his forties or fifties with active COVID-19. The specimen was peripheral blood. The CDR3 coding sequence is TGTGCCAGCAGTTTATCGGCACCTAGCCCGGGGGAGCAGTACTTC. Protein sequence: CASSLSAPSPGEQYF.